These T cell receptor beta chains were read from a single sample in a study of CXCR3-negative and CXCR3-positive naive CD8 T cells. TCRdb reprocessed the 5' RACE reads and reports one entry per CDR3 protein, with no DNA. Seen in this sample are tens of thousands of distinct CDR3 sequences; the ten most common clones hold approximately 1.5%. Sequencing used naive CXCR3- CD8+ T cells from blood. The receptor set was obtained from a human donor in good health. Some clones in this sample may be carry-over from other donors' samples. Both conserved end residues are part of each CDR3. Each record gives: V gene, J gene, CDR3 protein.

V: TRBV19
J: TRBJ1-1
CDR3: CATLQGINTEAFF

V: TRBV7-2
J: TRBJ2-3
CDR3: CASSLADGALVGTDTQYF

V: TRBV28
J: TRBJ1-2
CDR3: CASSIVRGGKDGYTF

V: TRBV4-3
J: TRBJ2-2
CDR3: CASSQEFVGNTGELFF

V: TRBV28
J: TRBJ2-7
CDR3: CASSLNGGRVRYEQYF

V: TRBV4-3
J: TRBJ2-3
CDR3: CASSPSGGDADTQYF

V: TRBV13
J: TRBJ2-1
CDR3: CASRLAVYNEQFF

V: TRBV19
J: TRBJ2-1
CDR3: CASSVYAVSSYNEQFF

V: TRBV5-1
J: TRBJ1-1
CDR3: CASSLWQMNTEAFF

V: TRBV28
J: TRBJ2-7
CDR3: CASKPGQATYEQYF

V: TRBV12-3/TRBV12-4
J: TRBJ2-7
CDR3: CATRTGNSYEQYF

V: TRBV28
J: TRBJ1-1
CDR3: CASSLFGGTEAFF

V: TRBV28
J: TRBJ2-7
CDR3: CASSLRGVLSYEQYF

V: TRBV29-1
J: TRBJ2-1
CDR3: CSIQGQYNEQFF

V: TRBV29-1
J: TRBJ2-7
CDR3: CSVFSDLSYEQYF

V: TRBV10-2
J: TRBJ2-7
CDR3: CASKEGTAAYEQYF

V: TRBV7-2
J: TRBJ2-7
CDR3: CASSASGGPISYEQYF

V: TRBV29-1
J: TRBJ2-5
CDR3: CSVETGGTGTQYF

V: TRBV7-7
J: TRBJ2-1
CDR3: CASSLDRYSYNEQFF

V: TRBV29-1
J: TRBJ2-7
CDR3: CSVTGQGESYEQYF

V: TRBV29-1
J: TRBJ1-2
CDR3: CSVVGLGGYTF